This TCR beta chain was sequenced for a study of cytomegalovirus exposure and HLA in healthy donors listed by TCRdb under 2017. About the investigation overall: An earlier analysis of some 600 of the donors reported 250 to 350 Gb of sequence data and around 100 million unique TCR beta sequences obtained from around 180 million T cells. The study profiled the T cell repertoires of 666 subjects by immunosequencing and related them to cytomegalovirus serostatus. The study combined high-throughput TCR immunosequencing, statistical association of individual TCRs with disease status, and machine learning to predict cytomegalovirus infection status. An earlier analysis of some 500 of the donors used high-throughput TCR beta sequencing to judge whether each TCR beta V gene segment behaved as functional or pseudogenic. Typing coverage varied by locus: roughly 629-640 donors for A, B, C, DRB1 and DQB1; approximately 560 for DQA1; 600 to 610 for DPA1; roughly 470 for DPB1. An early release covering 550 to 650 HLA-typed donors comprised about 300 gigabases of sequencing data and tens of millions of unique TCR sequences. Donor age, sex, ethnicity and CMV serostatus were collected together with the repertoire data. Besides the first cohort of 550 to 750 subjects, a separate validation cohort made up of roughly 120 different subjects was used. A few DR-DQ haplotypes were treated as single units for association and clustering because of strong linkage in the cohort. Class I and class II HLA loci were covered by the typing at four-digit resolution. Of the roughly 410 genotyped donors, 65% to 90% were placed in the genetic ancestry cluster associated with self-reported Caucasian donors. Among about 390 genotyped donors of the cohort, an average of about 240,000 unique TCR beta nucleotide sequences were sequenced per donor, roughly a sixth of them non-productive. A later analysis re-analyzed previously published TCR beta repertoires from 500 to 700 donors and added high-resolution HLA genotyping to study TCR occurrence patterns. Every discovery cohort repertoire had been produced on one sequencing platform. Rather than drawing on any new phenotypic data, the later analysis identified candidate immune exposures from TCR beta sequences and the way those sequences occurred across donors. A later genetic analysis took genome-wide SNP genotypes for about 55% of the 666 donors and used that subset as a discovery cohort. The aim of the study was to test whether cataloging public T cell receptors could identify signatures of past pathogen exposure. General findings and caveats noted by the study authors: In vitro tests confirmed that a few of the cytomegalovirus-associated TCR beta chains recognize cytomegalovirus antigens. The study gave a list of around 170 TCR beta chains associated with cytomegalovirus. Most CMV-associated TCR beta chains appeared to be HLA-restricted in a later analysis, and the HLA associations seemed to be driven largely by CMV exposure. The authors suggested that the approach could potentially be generalized to other disease states and immunological phenotypes. A further reported finding was that TCR beta sequences accurately predicted the HLA-A and HLA-B alleles for most subjects in the first cohort. The 87-base-pair reads could not distinguish some IMGT-functional V segments, including TRBV6-2 and TRBV6-3, so those segments were excluded. Across donors, most TCR sequences were observed very rarely, whereas some public TCRs were present in many individuals. A later genetic analysis reported fewer N-insertions in productive TCRs among donors in an Asian-associated ancestry cluster than the roughly 670-donor mean. The classifier was reported to diagnose cytomegalovirus status with high specificity and sensitivity in both the original cohort and the validation cohort. In a later analysis, HLA-associated TCR beta chains were found to be more clonally expanded and to have lower generation probabilities than equally common non-associated chains. Because some donors lacked HLA typing at each locus, the association tests relied only on the typed subset. Strong co-occurrence of HLA alleles, especially DR and DQ, made assigning TCR associations to individual alleles difficult. The presence/absence analyses assumed that sequencing depth was roughly uniform across donors, and that assumption may not be true. In a later genetic analysis, a missense DCLRE1C variant was associated with V-gene and J-gene trimming of TCR beta chains, and the association was replicated in an independent cohort. Specific HLA alleles were associated with 16,951 TCR beta sequences at a false discovery rate of 0.05 in a later analysis. A later analysis reported that several top co-occurrence clusters appeared linked to parvovirus B19, influenza, CMV and Epstein-Barr virus. A later analysis found that TCR association rates varied across HLA loci, with DRB1 alleles showing the most associated TCRs and HLA-C alleles the fewest. A cluster of highly shared sequence variants was judged likely to represent a technical artifact of the sequencing pipeline. The only immune exposure information available for the cohort was CMV serostatus. Linkage disequilibrium might explain the correlated functional status among segregating V segments, but an unknown experimental factor could not be excluded. In an earlier analysis of more than 500 of the donors, most TCR beta V segments appeared in productive rearrangements about 87% or about 30% of the time, broadly matching IMGT annotations. The earlier analysis of some 560 of the donors excluded 15 to 20 rarely observed V segments, including chromosome 9 orphons, because counts were too low. Only TCR beta chains were sequenced in this cohort, and the absence of alpha or paired-chain data limited detectable features.

In total, around 600 healthy bone marrow donors made up the cohort. At the time of sampling, all cohort members were nominally healthy, though unrecorded immune exposures were likely present. The donor tested CMV seropositive, placing the donor among the 289 seropositive members of the cohort. Each donor provided a peripheral blood sample, and peripheral blood mononuclear cells were used for TCR beta sequencing. Genomic DNA extraction from the blood cell samples was performed with the Qiagen DNeasy Blood Extraction Kit. CDR1 and CDR2 are drawn from the germline V gene (reference sequence): SEHNR, FQNEAQ. From the cysteine through the phenylalanine, the CDR3 covers 15 amino acids. Only the CDR3 DNA stays, 45 bases, in frame from base 1. Relative to germline, V is 5 bases shorter and J is 0 bases shorter, with 12 bases between their ends. Library method: the immunoSEQ multiplex PCR assay. For the multiplex PCR, a mixture combining 60 forward primers for TCR Vbeta segments and 13 reverse primers for TCR Jbeta segments was used. A multiplex PCR assay on genomic DNA amplified the CDR3 region of rearranged TCR beta genes. The Illumina HiSeq System was used to sequence the amplified TCR beta libraries as 87-base-pair reads. Under the source paper's analysis protocol: A later analysis tallied roughly 76 million unique TCR beta chains across the 666 repertoires, and approximately 12 million of those chains were shared by two or more donors. Raw reads were error-corrected and collapsed into unique sequences with a nearest-neighbor algorithm that merged closely related sequences to remove PCR and sequencing errors. V, D and J gene segments were assigned by aligning CDR3 sequences to IMGT reference sequences. Each retained sequence needed at least a six-nucleotide match to both a V gene segment and a J gene segment. A rearrangement was called productive if the CDR3 had no stop codons and remained in frame with V and J, and every other rearrangement was called non-productive. Following IMGT convention, CDR3 was defined as the stretch from the second conserved V-encoded cysteine up to the conserved J-encoded phenylalanine. Sequences without an unambiguous match to a single V gene segment were excluded from the earlier analysis of 450 to 650 of the donors. An earlier analysis of over 450 of the donors classified V segments as functional when productive rearrangements were above 56.7% and as segregating when the standard deviation between donors was above 5%. To diagnose cytomegalovirus status from the catalog of TCR beta chain sequences, a statistical classification framework was built. A later analysis assigned V and J genes by comparing TCR nucleotide sequences with IMGT/GENE-DB human TR gene sequences. The TCRdist pipeline was used in a later analysis to assign CDR3 sequences and most-parsimonious VDJ recombination scenarios. In a later analysis, each TCR beta chain was defined by its CDR3 amino acid sequence together with its V-gene family, and reads without a unique V-gene family were excluded. As a way to deal with suspected cross-contamination and a sequencing artifact, a later analysis dropped 640 or so nucleotide sequences that were highly shared and had low generation probability. A later analysis calculated a clonal expansion index for each public chain from normalized within-repertoire ranks of inferred template counts. A later analysis computed generation probabilities with a VDJ recombination model fitted to out-of-frame rearrangements, and checked the results against IGoR. A later analysis scored TCR-TCR, TCR-HLA and TCR-CMV co-occurrence with hypergeometric tests, applying a repertoire-size bias correction to TCR pairs. A later analysis estimated false discovery rates by permuting HLA or CMV assignments 20 times. In a later analysis, co-occurring TCRs were grouped with DBSCAN, and TCRdist sequence similarity was added when clustering was performed within HLA-allele-positive subsets. For co-occurrence clustering, repertoires with fewer than 30,000 or more than 120,000 public chains were excluded, along with four or five repertoires with anomalous nucleotide sharing. The table comes from immuneACCESS by way of TCRdb, which keeps in-frame sequences with V and J called. Part of the clones is missing from these tables; in studies checked, under half for an unresolved V gene and the rest for unknown reasons. That table is the source of V, J and clone size, and D and trimming were worked out from the DNA. For this sample there are over 85,000 clones; around 80% appear just once. The ten top clones hold under 3% of the sample.

Concerning this clone: What antigen it recognizes has not been identified. Per-base qualities were not stored, and no clone one base away is much larger.

Rearrangement joined TRBV7-9 to TRBJ2-3, with TRBD2 tentatively as D gene (5 bases match). The receptor was derived from a woman aged 55-75 years in good health and CMV-seropositive. Sequenced sample: PBMCs. In nucleotide form, the sequence is TGTGCCAGCAGCCTAAGGACGGGGAGCACAGATACGCAGTATTTT. Its protein reads: CASSLRTGSTDTQYF.